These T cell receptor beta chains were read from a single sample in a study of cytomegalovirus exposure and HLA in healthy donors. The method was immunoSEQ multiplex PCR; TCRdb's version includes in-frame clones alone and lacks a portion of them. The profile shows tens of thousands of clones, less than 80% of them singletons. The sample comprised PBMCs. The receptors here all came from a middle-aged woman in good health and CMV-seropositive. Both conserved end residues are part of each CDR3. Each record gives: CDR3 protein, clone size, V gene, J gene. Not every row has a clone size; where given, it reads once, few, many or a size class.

cdr3_aa: CASSSSLLAGGSTDTQYF; clone_size: .; v_call: TRBV27; j_call: TRBJ2-3
cdr3_aa: CASSYSILAAYEQYF; clone_size: once; v_call: TRBV6-5; j_call: TRBJ2-7
cdr3_aa: CASSLDGRTQYF; clone_size: .; v_call: TRBV7-7; j_call: TRBJ2-3
cdr3_aa: CASSLSASTGLVGQGISEKLFF; clone_size: few; v_call: TRBV27; j_call: TRBJ1-4
cdr3_aa: CASSFDRGSEKLFF; clone_size: .; v_call: TRBV28; j_call: TRBJ1-4
cdr3_aa: CASRRRDRDDEQYF; clone_size: once; v_call: TRBV6-5; j_call: TRBJ2-7
cdr3_aa: CASSLGGGLTDTQYF; clone_size: .; v_call: TRBV7-6; j_call: TRBJ2-3
cdr3_aa: CASGTRDRVAQGYTF; clone_size: .; v_call: TRBV27; j_call: TRBJ1-2
cdr3_aa: CASSEARETVRGYTF; clone_size: few; v_call: TRBV2; j_call: TRBJ1-2
cdr3_aa: CASSLVVDYEQYF; clone_size: few; v_call: TRBV7-2; j_call: TRBJ2-7
cdr3_aa: CASSLEGTSGRGQYF; clone_size: .; v_call: TRBV7-2; j_call: TRBJ2-5
cdr3_aa: CASSWNLFYGDSGANVLTF; clone_size: .; v_call: TRBV5-1; j_call: TRBJ2-6
cdr3_aa: CASNTSPVLSYEQYF; clone_size: .; v_call: TRBV28; j_call: TRBJ2-7
cdr3_aa: CASSPLRSSGITDTQYF; clone_size: .; v_call: TRBV28; j_call: TRBJ2-3
cdr3_aa: CASSKDGTSGANVLTF; clone_size: few; v_call: TRBV5-4; j_call: TRBJ2-6
cdr3_aa: CASSPSGSANEKLFF; clone_size: .; v_call: TRBV18; j_call: TRBJ1-4
cdr3_aa: CASSNSGGNTEAFF; clone_size: .; v_call: TRBV19; j_call: TRBJ1-1
cdr3_aa: CASSLQGPSTDTQYF; clone_size: .; v_call: TRBV28; j_call: TRBJ2-3
cdr3_aa: CASSEAPGWVNTEAFF; clone_size: few; v_call: TRBV6-1; j_call: TRBJ1-1
cdr3_aa: CASSLGQRTDTQYF; clone_size: few; v_call: TRBV7-9; j_call: TRBJ2-3
cdr3_aa: CASSQDQGVVTEAFF; clone_size: .; v_call: TRBV4-3; j_call: TRBJ1-1
cdr3_aa: CASREAPVGGELFF; clone_size: .; v_call: TRBV5-1; j_call: TRBJ2-2
cdr3_aa: CASSPRGGSDTQYF; clone_size: once; v_call: TRBV18; j_call: TRBJ2-3
cdr3_aa: CASKQGAWQPQHF; clone_size: .; v_call: TRBV2; j_call: TRBJ1-5
cdr3_aa: CASSPSEGRDGNTIYF; clone_size: .; v_call: TRBV4-2; j_call: TRBJ1-3
cdr3_aa: CASSKTSGSSYEQYF; clone_size: .; v_call: TRBV5-1; j_call: .
cdr3_aa: CASSPAGNTIYF; clone_size: few; v_call: TRBV7-2; j_call: TRBJ1-3
cdr3_aa: CASSFRVAGGSYNEQFF; clone_size: .; v_call: TRBV11-3; j_call: TRBJ2-1
cdr3_aa: CASSPTSGKGNNEQFF; clone_size: .; v_call: TRBV10-2; j_call: TRBJ2-1
cdr3_aa: CASSEAVLYGYTF; clone_size: .; v_call: TRBV6-1; j_call: TRBJ1-2
cdr3_aa: CASSYSGTGDSYGYTF; clone_size: .; v_call: TRBV19; j_call: TRBJ1-2
cdr3_aa: CATTTGNYGYTF; clone_size: .; v_call: TRBV28; j_call: TRBJ1-2
cdr3_aa: CASSPGLAGGRSEQYF; clone_size: .; v_call: TRBV4-2; j_call: TRBJ2-7
cdr3_aa: CASSYSAGTGEGEQFF; clone_size: .; v_call: TRBV6-5; j_call: TRBJ2-1
cdr3_aa: CASSQERSYQNIQYF; clone_size: .; v_call: TRBV4-3; j_call: TRBJ2-4
cdr3_aa: CASSAFRDSGANVLTF; clone_size: once; v_call: TRBV14; j_call: TRBJ2-6
cdr3_aa: CASMELMNTEAFF; clone_size: .; v_call: TRBV19; j_call: TRBJ1-1
cdr3_aa: CASSPWTSGRAEQYF; clone_size: .; v_call: TRBV6-1; j_call: TRBJ2-7
cdr3_aa: CASSIGRATYEQYF; clone_size: .; v_call: TRBV19; j_call: TRBJ2-7
cdr3_aa: CASSTRIDTDTQYF; clone_size: .; v_call: TRBV19; j_call: TRBJ2-3
cdr3_aa: CASSVVGGASSYNEQFF; clone_size: .; v_call: TRBV9; j_call: TRBJ2-1
cdr3_aa: CAWSEQVNQPQHF; clone_size: .; v_call: TRBV30; j_call: TRBJ1-5
cdr3_aa: CASSLAEGQGRVGQYF; clone_size: .; v_call: TRBV7-2; j_call: TRBJ2-7
cdr3_aa: CATSRDPGAYEQYF; clone_size: .; v_call: TRBV15; j_call: TRBJ2-7
cdr3_aa: CASSQDVRILYGYTF; clone_size: .; v_call: TRBV4-3; j_call: TRBJ1-2
cdr3_aa: CASSLFQREIYEQYF; clone_size: .; v_call: TRBV5-6; j_call: TRBJ2-7